This TCR beta chain emerged from a study of HIV-infected patients and healthy controls. TCRdb called the 5' RACE reads again in MiXCR, with one record for every CDR3 protein. The repertoire has about 63,000 distinct CDR3 sequences, around 16% of them found once; the top ten carry approximately 5%. In its sample, this clonotype was seen many times. In germline, CDR1 is SEHNR, CDR2 FQNEAQ (reference sequence). The CDR3 has 14 residues. The V end lost 5 bases, the J end lost 3 bases, and 13 bases lay between the germline ends. The gene calls are TRBV7-9 and TRBJ1-2; a possible D gene is TRBD1 (6 bases). Sample: CD4+ T cells from blood. The clonotype was recovered from a human donor in good health. CDR3 DNA sequence: TGTGCCAGCAGCGGGAGACAGGCATACTATGGCTACACCTTC. It codes for CASSGRQAYYGYTF.